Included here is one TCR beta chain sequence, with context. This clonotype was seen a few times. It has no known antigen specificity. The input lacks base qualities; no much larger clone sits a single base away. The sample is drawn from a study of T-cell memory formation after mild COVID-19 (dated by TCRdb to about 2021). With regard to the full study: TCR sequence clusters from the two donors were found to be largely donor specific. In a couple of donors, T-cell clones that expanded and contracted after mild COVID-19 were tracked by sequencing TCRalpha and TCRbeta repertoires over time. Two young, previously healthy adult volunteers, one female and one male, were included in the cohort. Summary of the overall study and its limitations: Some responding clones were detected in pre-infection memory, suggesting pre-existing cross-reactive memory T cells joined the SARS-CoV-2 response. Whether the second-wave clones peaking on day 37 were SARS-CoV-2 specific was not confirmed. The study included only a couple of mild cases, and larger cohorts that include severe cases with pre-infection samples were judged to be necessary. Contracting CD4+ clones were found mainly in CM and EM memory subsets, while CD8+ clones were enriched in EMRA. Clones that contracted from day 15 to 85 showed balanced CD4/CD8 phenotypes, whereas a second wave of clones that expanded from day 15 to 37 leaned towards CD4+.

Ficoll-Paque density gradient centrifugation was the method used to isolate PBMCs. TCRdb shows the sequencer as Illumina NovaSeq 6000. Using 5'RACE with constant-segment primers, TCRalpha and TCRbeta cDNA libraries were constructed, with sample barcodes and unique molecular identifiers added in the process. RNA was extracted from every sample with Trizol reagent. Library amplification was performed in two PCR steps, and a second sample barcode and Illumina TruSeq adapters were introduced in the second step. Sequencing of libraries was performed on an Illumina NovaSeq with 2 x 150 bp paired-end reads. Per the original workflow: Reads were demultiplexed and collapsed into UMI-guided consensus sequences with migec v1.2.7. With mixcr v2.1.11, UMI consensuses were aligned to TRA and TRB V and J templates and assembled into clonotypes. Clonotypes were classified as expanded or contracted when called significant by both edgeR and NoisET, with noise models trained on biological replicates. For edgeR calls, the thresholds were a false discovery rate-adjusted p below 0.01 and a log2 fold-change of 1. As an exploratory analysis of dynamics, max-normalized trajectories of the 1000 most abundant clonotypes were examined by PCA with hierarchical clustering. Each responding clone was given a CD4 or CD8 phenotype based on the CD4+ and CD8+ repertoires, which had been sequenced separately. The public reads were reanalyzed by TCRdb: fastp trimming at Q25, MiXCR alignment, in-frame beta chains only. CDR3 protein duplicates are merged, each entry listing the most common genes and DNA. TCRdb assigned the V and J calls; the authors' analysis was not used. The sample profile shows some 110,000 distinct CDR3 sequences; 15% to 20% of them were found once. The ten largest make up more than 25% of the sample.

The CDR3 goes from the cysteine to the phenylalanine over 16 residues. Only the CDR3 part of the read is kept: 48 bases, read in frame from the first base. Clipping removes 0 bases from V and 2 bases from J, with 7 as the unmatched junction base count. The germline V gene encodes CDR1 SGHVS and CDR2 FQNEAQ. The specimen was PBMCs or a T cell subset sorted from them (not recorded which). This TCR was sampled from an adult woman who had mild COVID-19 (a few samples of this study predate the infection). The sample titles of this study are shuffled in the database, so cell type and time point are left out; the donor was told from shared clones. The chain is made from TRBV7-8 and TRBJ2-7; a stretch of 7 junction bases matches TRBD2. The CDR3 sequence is CASSLAGLAAAYEQYF. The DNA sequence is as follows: TGTGCCAGCAGCTTAGCGGGGCTAGCGGCAGCCTACGAGCAGTACTTC.